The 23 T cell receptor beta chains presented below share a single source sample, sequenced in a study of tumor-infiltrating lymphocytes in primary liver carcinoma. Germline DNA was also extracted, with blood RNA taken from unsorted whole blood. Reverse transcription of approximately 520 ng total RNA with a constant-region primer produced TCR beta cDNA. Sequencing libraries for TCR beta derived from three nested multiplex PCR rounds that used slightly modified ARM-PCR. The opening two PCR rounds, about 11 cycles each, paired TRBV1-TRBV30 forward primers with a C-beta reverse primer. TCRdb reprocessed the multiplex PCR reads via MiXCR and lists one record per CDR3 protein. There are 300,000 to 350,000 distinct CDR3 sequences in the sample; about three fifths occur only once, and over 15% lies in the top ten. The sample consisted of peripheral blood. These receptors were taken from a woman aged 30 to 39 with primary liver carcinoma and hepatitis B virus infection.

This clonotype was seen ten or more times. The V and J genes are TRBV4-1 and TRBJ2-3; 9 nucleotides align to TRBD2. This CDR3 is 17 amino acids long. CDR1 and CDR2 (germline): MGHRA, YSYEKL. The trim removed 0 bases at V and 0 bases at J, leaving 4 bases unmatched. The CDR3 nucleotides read TGCGCCAGCAGCCAAGATCGCCTAGCGGGAAGCACAGATACGCAGTATTTT. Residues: CASSQDRLAGSTDTQYF.

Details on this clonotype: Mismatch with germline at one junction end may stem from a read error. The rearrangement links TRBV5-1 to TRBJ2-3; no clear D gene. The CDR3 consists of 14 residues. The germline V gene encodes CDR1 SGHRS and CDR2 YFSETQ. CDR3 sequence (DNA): TGTGCCAGCAGCCGCCAATGCTGCACAGATACGCAGTATTTT. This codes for CASSRQCCTDTQYF.

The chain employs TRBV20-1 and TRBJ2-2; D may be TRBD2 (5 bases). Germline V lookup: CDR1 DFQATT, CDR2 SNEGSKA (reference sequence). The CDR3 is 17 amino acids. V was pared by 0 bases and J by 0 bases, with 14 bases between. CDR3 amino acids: CSARDALAGTNTGELFF. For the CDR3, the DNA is TGCAGTGCTAGAGATGCCCTAGCCGGAACGAACACCGGGGAGCTGTTTTTT.

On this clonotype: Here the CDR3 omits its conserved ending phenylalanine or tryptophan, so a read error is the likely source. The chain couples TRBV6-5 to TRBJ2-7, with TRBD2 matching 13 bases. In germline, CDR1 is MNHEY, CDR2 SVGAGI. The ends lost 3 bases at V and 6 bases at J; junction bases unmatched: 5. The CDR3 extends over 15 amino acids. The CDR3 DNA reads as TGTGCCAGCAGTTATGGACTAGCGGGAGTTCGCGAGCAGTACTAC. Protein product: CASSYGLAGVREQYY.

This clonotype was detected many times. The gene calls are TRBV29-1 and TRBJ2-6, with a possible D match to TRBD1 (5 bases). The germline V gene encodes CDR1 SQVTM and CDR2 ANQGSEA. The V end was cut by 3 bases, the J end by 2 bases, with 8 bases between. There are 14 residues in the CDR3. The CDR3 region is CSVEGRAGANVLTF. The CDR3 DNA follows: TGCAGCGTTGAGGGCAGGGCTGGGGCCAACGTCCTGACTTTC. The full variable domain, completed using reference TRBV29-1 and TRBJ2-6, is SAVISQKPSRDICQRGTSLTIQCQVDSQVTMMFWYRQQPGQSLTLIATANQGSEATYESGFVIDKFPISRPNLTFSTLTVSNMSPEDSSIYLCSVEGRAGANVLTFGAGSRLTVL.

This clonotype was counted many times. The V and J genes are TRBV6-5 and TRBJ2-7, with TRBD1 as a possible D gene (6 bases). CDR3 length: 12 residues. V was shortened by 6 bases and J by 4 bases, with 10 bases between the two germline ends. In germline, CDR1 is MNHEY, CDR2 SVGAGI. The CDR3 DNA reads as TGTGCCAGCAGCCCACAGGGATACGAGCAGTACTTC. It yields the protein CASSPQGYEQYF.

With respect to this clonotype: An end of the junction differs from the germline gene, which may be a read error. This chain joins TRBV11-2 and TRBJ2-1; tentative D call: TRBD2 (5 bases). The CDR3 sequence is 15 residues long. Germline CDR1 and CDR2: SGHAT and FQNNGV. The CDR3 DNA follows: TGTGTCAGCAGCTTCACTAGAGGGTCCTACAATGAACAGTTCTTC. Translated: CVSSFTRGSYNEQFF.

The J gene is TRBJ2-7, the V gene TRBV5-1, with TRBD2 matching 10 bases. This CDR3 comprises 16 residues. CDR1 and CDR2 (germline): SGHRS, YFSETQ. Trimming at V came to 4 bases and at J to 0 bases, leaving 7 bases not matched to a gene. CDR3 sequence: CASSLIAGGNSYEQYF. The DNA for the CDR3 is TGCGCCAGCAGCCTAATAGCGGGAGGTAACTCCTACGAGCAGTACTTC.

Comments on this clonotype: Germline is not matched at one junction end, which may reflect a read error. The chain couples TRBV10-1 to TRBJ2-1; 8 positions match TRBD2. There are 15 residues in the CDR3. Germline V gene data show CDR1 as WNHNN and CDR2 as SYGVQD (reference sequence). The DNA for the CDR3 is TGCGCCAGCGGTGAGTCGGGAGCGGGAGTGGATGAGCAGTTCTTC. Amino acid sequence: CASGESGAGVDEQFF.

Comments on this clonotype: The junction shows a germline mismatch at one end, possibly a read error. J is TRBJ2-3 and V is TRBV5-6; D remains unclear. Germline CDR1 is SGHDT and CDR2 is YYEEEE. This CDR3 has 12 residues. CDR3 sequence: CTSSLKADTQYF. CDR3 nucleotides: TGTACCAGCAGCTTGAAGGCAGATACGCAGTATTTT. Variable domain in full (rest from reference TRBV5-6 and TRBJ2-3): DAGVTQSPTHLIKTRGQQVTLRCSPKSGHDTVSWYQQALGQGPQFIFQYYEEEERQRGNFPDRFSGHQFPNYSSELNVNALLLGDSALYLCTSSLKADTQYFGPGTRLTVL.

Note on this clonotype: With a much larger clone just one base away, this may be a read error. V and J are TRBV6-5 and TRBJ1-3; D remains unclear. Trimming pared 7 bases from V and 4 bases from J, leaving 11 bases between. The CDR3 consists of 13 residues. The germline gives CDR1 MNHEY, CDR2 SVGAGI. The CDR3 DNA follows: TGTGCCAGCACCGTCGGGAACGGAAACACCATATATTTT. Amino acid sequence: CASTVGNGNTIYF.

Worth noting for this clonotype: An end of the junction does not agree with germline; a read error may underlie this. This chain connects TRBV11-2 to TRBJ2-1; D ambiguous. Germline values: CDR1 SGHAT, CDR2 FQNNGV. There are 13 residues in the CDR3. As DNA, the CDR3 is TGTGTCAGCAGCTTAAGCCTTAACAATGAGCAGTTCTTC. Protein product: CVSSLSLNNEQFF.

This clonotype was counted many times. The DNA for the CDR3 is TGTGCCAGCAGCTTGGGCCGTGGACTAGCGGGATACGAGCAGTACTTC. This encodes CASSLGRGLAGYEQYF. The V call is TRBV11-2, the J call TRBJ2-7; 12 bases are shared with TRBD2. CDR3 length: 16 residues. V shed 3 bases, J shed 4 bases, and the junction held 7 bases outside the gene matches. The germline gives CDR1 SGHAT, CDR2 FQNNGV. Based on the CDR3 plus reference TRBV11-2 and TRBJ2-7, the full variable domain is EAGVAQSPRYKIIEKRQSVAFWCNPISGHATLYWYQQILGQGPKLLIQFQNNGVVDDSQLPKDRFSAERLKGVDSTLKIQPAKLEDSAVYLCASSLGRGLAGYEQYFGPGTRLTVT.

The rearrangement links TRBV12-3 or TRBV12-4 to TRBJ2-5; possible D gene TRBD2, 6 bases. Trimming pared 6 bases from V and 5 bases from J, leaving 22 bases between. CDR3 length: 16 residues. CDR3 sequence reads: CASSHPPGVLGETQYF. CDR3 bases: TGTGCCAGCAGCCATCCCCCGGGAGTGCTCGGGGAGACCCAGTACTTC.

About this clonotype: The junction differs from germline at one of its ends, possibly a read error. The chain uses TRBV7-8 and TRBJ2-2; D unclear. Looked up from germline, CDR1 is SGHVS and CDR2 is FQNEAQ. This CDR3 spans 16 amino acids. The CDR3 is CASSLVWGRNTEELFF. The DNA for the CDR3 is TGTGCCAGCAGCTTAGTTTGGGGTCGTAACACCGAGGAGTTGTTTTTT.

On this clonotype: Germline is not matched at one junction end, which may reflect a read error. As DNA, the CDR3 is TGTGCCAGCAGATTAGATCACCCCACCAATGAACAGTTCTTC. Its translation is CASRLDHPTNEQFF. The rearrangement joins TRBV11-2 to TRBJ2-1, with no clear D. The V gene's germline CDR1 is SGHAT and CDR2 FQNNGV. This CDR3 is built from 14 residues. Looking up the rest from reference TRBV11-2 and TRBJ2-1 gives the full variable domain: EAGVAQSPRYKIIEKRQSVAFWCNPISGHATLYWYQQILGQGPKLLIQFQNNGVVDDSQLPKDRFSAERLKGVDSTLKIQPAKLEDSAVYLCASRLDHPTNEQFFGPGTRLTVL.

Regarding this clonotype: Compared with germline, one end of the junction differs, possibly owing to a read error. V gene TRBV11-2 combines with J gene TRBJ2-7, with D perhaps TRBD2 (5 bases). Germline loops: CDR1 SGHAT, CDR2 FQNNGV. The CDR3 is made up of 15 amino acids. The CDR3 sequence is CASCLRTGPTYEQYF. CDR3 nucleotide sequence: TGTGCCAGCTGCTTGCGGACTGGCCCAACTTACGAGCAGTACTTC.

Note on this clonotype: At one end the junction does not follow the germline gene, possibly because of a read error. The CDR3 DNA sequence: TGTGCCAGCAGTTACTTCGAAGGGGGAAACAGGGGAGAGGAGACCCGGTACTTC. Residues: CASSYFEGGNRGEETRYF. The chain employs TRBV6-6 and TRBJ2-5; 7 bases are a match to TRBD1. Germline V gives CDR1 MNHNY, CDR2 SVGAGI (reference sequence). The CDR3 length is 18 residues.

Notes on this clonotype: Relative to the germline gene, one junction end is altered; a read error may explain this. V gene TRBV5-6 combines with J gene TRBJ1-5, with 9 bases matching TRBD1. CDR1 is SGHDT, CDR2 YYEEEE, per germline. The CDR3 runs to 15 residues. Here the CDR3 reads CASCLWTGVDQPQHF. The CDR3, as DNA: TGTGCCAGCTGCTTGTGGACAGGGGTGGATCAGCCCCAGCATTTT.

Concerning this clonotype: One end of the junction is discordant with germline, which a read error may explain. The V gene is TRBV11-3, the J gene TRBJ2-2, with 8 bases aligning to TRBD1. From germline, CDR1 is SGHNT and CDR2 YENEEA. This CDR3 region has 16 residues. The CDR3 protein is CASSFGQGTNTGDLFF. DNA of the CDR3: TGTGCCAGCAGTTTTGGACAGGGTACTAACACCGGGGACCTGTTTTTT. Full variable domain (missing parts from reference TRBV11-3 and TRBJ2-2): EAGVVQSPRYKIIEKKQPVAFWCNPISGHNTLYWYLQNLGQGPELLIRYENEEAVDDSQLPKDRFSAERLKGVDSTLKIQPAELGDSAVYLCASSFGQGTNTGDLFFGEGSRLTVL.

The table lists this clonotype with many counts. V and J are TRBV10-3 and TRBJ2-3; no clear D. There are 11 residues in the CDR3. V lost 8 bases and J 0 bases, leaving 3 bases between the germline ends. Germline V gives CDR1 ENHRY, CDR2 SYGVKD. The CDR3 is CAISSTDTQYF. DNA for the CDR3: TGTGCCATCTCTAGCACAGATACGCAGTATTTT.

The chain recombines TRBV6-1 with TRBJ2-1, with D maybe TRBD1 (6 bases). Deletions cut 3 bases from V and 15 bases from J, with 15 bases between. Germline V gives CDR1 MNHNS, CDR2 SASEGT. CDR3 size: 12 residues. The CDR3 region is CASSEIGGTRFF. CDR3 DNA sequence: TGTGCCAGCAGTGAGATAGGGGGTACTCGGTTCTTC.

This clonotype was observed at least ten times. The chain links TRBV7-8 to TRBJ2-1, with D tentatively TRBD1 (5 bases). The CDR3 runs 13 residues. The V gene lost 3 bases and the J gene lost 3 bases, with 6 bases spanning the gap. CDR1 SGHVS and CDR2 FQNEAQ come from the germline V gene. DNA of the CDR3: TGTGCCAGCAGCTTCGACAGCTACAATGAGCAGTTCTTC. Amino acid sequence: CASSFDSYNEQFF.